This T cell receptor beta chain was identified in a study of T cells in Graves' hyperthyroidism and ophthalmopathy. Amplification yielded TCR beta CDR3 regions, with RNA transcripts as the source. HTBI primers drove first-round RT-PCR of the TCR CDR3. TCRdb reanalysed the multiplex PCR reads using MiXCR and keeps one entry per CDR3 protein. The sample comprises over 650,000 distinct CDR3 sequences, about a sixth of which are singletons, and approximately 8.4% rests with the top ten. The CDR3 covers 14 residues. Germline V CDR1 and CDR2: SGHAT, FQNNGV. The J segment lost 6 bases and the V segment lost 1 base, leaving 3 bases of the junction unmatched.

This receptor was taken from a man younger than 35 with Graves' hyperthyroidism. Sample: blood. The gene calls are TRBV11-2 and TRBJ1-1; TRBD1 aligns across 9 bases. Written as DNA, the CDR3 is TGTGCCAGCAGCTTAGGGACAGGGGACGCTGAAGCTTTCTTT. This gives the protein CASSLGTGDAEAFF. Full variable domain (outside the CDR3, taken from reference TRBV11-2 and TRBJ1-1): EAGVAQSPRYKIIEKRQSVAFWCNPISGHATLYWYQQILGQGPKLLIQFQNNGVVDDSQLPKDRFSAERLKGVDSTLKIQPAKLEDSAVYLCASSLGTGDAEAFFGQGTRLTVV.